The sequence of this TCR beta chain was determined in a study of low-dose radiotherapy and immunotherapy resistance in tumors. Time point given: after trial treatment. This sample's treatment: LDRT plus nivolumab, ipilimumab, low-dose cyclophosphamide and aspirin (RACIN trial). Priming of first-strand cDNA relied on TRAV- and TRBV-specific primers (covering alpha and beta chains). For amplifying TCRs, the PCR ran for approximately 21 cycles with Phusion, which was used together with a constant-region primer and the adapter on the V primers. TCRdb reprocessed the reads via MiXCR and lists one record per CDR3 protein. This sample has about 58,000 distinct CDR3 sequences, with less than 30% found just once. This clonotype occurred many times. The source of this sequence is a male donor with prostate cancer. The source material was PBMCs, sampled after low-dose radiotherapy plus immunotherapy.

The CDR3: CSVVRGETQYF. The CDR3 region has the DNA TGCAGCGTTGTCAGGGGGGAGACCCAGTACTTC. The chain is built from TRBV29-1 and TRBJ2-5, with 7 nucleotides matching TRBD1. The CDR3 is 11 residues long. Germline V gives CDR1 SQVTM, CDR2 ANQGSEA. The trim removed 4 bases at V and 5 bases at J, leaving 1 base unmatched.